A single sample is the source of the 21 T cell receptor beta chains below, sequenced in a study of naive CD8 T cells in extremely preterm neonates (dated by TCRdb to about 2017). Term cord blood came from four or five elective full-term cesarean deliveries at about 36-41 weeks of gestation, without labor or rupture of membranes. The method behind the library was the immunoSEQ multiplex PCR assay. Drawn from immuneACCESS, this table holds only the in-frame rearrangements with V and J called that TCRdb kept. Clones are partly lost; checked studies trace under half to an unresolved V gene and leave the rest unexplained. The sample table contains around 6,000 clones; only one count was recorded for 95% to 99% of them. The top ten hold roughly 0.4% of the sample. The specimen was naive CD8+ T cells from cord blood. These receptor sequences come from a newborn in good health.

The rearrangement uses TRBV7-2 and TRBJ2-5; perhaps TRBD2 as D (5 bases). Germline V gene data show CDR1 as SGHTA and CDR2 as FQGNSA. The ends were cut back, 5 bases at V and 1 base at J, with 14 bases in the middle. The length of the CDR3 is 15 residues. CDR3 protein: CASSPLVSGQETQYF. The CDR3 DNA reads TGTGCCAGCAGCCCGTTGGTAAGCGGCCAAGAGACCCAGTACTTC. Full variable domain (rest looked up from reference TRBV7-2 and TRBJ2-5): GAGVSQSPSNKVTEKGKDVELRCDPISGHTALYWYRQSLGQGLEFLIYFQGNSAPDKSGLPSDRFSAERTGGSVSTLTIQRTQQEDSAVYLCASSPLVSGQETQYFGPGTRLLVL.

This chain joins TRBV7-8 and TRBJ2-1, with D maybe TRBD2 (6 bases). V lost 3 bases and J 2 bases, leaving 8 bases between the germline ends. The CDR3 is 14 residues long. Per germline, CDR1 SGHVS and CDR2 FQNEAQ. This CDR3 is CASSFLATYNEQFF. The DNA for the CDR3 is TGTGCCAGCAGCTTTCTAGCGACCTACAATGAGCAGTTCTTC.

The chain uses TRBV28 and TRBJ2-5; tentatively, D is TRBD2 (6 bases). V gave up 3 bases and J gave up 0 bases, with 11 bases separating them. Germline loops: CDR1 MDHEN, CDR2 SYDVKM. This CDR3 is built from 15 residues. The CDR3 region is CASSLTGRYQETQYF. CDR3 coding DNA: TGTGCCAGCAGTTTGACGGGGAGGTACCAAGAGACCCAGTACTTC.

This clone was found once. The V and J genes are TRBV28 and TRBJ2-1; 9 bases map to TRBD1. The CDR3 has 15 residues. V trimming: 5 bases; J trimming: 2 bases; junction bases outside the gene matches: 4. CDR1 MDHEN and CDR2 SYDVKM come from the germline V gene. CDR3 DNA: TGTGCCAGCAGTGCCCGACAGGGGGCCTACAATGAGCAGTTCTTC. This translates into CASSARQGAYNEQFF.

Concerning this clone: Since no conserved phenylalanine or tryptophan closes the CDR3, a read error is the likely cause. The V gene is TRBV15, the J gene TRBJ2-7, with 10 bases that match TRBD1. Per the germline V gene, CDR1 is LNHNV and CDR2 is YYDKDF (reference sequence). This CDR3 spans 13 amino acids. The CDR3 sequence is CATGRDRGHEQYL. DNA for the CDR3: TGTGCCACCGGCAGAGACAGGGGGCACGAGCAGTACCTC.

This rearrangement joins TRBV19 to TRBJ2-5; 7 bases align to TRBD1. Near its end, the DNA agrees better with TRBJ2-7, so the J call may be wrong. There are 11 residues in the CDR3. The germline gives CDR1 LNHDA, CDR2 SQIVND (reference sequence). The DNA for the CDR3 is TGTGCCAGTAGTTCAGGGGGCGAGCAGTACTTC. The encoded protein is CASSSGGEQYF.

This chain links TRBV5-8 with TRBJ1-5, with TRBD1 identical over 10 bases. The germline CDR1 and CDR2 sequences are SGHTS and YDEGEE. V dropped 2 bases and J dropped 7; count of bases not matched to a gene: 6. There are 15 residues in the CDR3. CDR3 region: CASSFGTGVGQPQHF. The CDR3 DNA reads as TGTGCCAGCAGCTTCGGGACAGGGGTCGGACAGCCCCAGCATTTT. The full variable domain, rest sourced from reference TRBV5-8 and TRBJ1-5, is EAGVTQSPTHLIKTRGQQATLRCSPISGHTSVYWYQQALGLGLQFLLWYDEGEERNRGNFPPRFSGRQFPNYSSELNVNALELEDSALYLCASSFGTGVGQPQHFGDGTRLSIL.

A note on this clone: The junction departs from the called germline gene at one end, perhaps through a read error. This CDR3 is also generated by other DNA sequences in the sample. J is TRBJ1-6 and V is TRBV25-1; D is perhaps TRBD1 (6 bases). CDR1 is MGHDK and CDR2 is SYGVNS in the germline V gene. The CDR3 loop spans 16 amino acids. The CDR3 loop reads CASSEAPSDSNSPLHF. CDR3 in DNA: TGTGCCAGCAGTGAAGCCCCCTCGGACAGTAATTCCCCCCTCCACTTT.

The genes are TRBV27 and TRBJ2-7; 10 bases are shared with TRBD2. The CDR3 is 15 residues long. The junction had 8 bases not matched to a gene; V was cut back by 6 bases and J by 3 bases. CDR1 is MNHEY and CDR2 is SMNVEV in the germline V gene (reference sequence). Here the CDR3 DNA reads TGTGCCAGCAGGGTGTCAGCGGGAGGGAGCTACGAGCAGTACTTC. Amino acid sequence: CASRVSAGGSYEQYF.

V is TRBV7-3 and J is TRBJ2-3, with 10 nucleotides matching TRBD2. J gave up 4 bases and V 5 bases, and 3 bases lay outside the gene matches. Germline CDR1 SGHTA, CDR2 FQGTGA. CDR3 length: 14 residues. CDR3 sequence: CASSAAGGPDTQYF. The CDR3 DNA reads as TGTGCCAGCAGCGCAGCGGGGGGGCCAGATACGCAGTATTTT.

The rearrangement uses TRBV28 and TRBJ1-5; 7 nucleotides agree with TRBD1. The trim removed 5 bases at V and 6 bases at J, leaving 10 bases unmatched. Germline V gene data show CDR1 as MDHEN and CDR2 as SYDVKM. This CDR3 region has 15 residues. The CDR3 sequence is CASSLLRQGGQPQHF. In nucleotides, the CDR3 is TGTGCCAGCAGTCTCCTGCGACAGGGAGGTCAGCCCCAGCATTTT.

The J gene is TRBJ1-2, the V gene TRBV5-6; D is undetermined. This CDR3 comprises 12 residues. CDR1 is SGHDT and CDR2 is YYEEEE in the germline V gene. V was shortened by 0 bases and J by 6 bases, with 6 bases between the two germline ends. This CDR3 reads CASSLEQNGYTF. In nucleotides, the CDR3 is TGTGCCAGCAGCTTGGAACAGAATGGCTACACCTTC.

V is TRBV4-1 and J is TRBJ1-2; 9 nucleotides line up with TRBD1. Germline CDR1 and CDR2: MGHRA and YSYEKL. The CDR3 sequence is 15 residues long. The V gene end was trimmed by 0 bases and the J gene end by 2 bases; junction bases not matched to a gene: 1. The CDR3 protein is CASSQEGQGNYGYTF. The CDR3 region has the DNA TGCGCCAGCAGCCAAGAGGGACAGGGAAACTATGGCTACACCTTC.

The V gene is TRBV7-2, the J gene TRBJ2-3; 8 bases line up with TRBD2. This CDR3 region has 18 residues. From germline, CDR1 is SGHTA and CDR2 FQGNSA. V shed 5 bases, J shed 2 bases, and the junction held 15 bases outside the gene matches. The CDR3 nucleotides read TGTGCCAGCAGCGACTCTGAATCGGGGGGGCCTGACACAGATACGCAGTATTTT. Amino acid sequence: CASSDSESGGPDTDTQYF.

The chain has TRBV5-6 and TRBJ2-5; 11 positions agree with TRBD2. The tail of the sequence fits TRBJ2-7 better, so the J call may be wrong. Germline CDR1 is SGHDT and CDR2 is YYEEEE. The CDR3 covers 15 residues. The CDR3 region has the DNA TGTGCCAGCAGCTTTGGGACTAGCGGAACCTACGAGCAGTACTTC. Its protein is CASSFGTSGTYEQYF.

The CDR3: CASSFLAGQDTQYF. In DNA form, the CDR3 reads TGCGCCAGCAGCTTTCTAGCGGGGCAAGATACGCAGTATTTT. V gene TRBV5-1 combines with J gene TRBJ2-3; 9 bases agree with TRBD2. The CDR3 has 14 residues. Germline V gives CDR1 SGHRS, CDR2 YFSETQ. J was trimmed by 5 bases and V by 2 bases; bases with no gene match: 3.

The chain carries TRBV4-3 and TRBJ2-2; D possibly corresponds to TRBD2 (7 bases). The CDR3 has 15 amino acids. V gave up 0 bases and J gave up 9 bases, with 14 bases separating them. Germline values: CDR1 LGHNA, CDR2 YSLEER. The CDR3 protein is CASSQDGGAPRELFF. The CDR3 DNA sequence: TGCGCCAGCAGCCAAGATGGGGGGGCGCCCCGGGAGCTGTTTTTT.

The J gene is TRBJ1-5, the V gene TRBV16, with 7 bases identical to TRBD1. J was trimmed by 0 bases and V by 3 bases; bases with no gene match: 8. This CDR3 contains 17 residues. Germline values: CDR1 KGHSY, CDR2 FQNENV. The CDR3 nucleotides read TGTGCCAGCAGCCACCGGGACAGCCCTTATAGCAATCAGCCCCAGCATTTT. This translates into CASSHRDSPYSNQPQHF.

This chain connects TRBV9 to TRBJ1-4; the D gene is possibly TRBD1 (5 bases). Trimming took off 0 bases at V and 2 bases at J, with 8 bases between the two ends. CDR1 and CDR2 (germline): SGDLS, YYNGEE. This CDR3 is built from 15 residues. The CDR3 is CASSVEWGTNEKLFF. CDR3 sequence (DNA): TGTGCCAGCAGCGTAGAGTGGGGCACTAATGAAAAACTGTTTTTT.

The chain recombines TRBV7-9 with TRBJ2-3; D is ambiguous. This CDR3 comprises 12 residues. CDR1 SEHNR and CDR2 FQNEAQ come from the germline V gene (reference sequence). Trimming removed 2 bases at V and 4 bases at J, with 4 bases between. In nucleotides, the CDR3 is TGTGCCAGCAGCTTACTAGCAGATACGCAGTATTTT. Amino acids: CASSLLADTQYF.

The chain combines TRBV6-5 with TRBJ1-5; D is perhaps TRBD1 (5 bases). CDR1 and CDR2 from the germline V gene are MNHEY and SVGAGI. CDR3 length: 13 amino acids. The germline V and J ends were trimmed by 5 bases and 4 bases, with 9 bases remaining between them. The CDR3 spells CASSTGSNQPQHF. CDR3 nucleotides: TGTGCCAGCAGTACAGGATCAAATCAGCCCCAGCATTTT.